This T cell receptor beta chain was profiled in a study of beta chain features in type 1 diabetes. Concerning this clone itself: The antigen is not known.

This CDR3 has 15 amino acids. The ends were cut back, 0 bases at V and 5 bases at J, with 8 bases in the middle. CDR1 MNHNY and CDR2 SVGAGI come from the germline V gene (reference sequence). TCRB transcripts that were expressed got sequenced, as all of the isolated RNA had been reverse transcribed. Here immunoSEQ multiplex PCR was the method, and the copy in TCRdb shows in-frame clones only, minus some. This sample has 350,000 to 450,000 clones, with over 11% found just once. Study results and limitations: Resolution of whether HLA type affects TCRB rearrangement was not achieved here. Patients with type 1 diabetes carried fewer insertions and had more deletions at their VDJ junctions.

This TCR was recovered from a man aged 30 to 45 in good health. The specimen sequenced was naive CD4+ T cells from blood. This rearrangement joins TRBV6-6 to TRBJ1-6; a possible D gene is TRBD1 (5 bases). CDR3 residues: CASSYSGGDNSPLHF. CDR3 DNA sequence: TGTGCCAGCAGTTACTCGGGAGGGGATAATTCACCCCTCCACTTT.